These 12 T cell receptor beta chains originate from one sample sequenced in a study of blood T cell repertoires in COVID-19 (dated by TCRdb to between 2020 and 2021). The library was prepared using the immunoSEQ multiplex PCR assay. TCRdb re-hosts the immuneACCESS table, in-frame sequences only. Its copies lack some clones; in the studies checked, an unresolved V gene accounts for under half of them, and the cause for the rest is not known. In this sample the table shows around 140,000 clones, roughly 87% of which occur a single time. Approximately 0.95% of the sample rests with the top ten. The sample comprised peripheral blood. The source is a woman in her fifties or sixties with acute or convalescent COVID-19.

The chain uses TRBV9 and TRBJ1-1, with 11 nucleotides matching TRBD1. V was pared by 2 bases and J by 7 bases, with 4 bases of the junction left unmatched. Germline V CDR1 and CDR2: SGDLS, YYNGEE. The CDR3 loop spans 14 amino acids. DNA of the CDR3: TGTGCCAGCAGCGTCGGACAGGGGGCCGATGAAGCTTTCTTT. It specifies CASSVGQGADEAFF.

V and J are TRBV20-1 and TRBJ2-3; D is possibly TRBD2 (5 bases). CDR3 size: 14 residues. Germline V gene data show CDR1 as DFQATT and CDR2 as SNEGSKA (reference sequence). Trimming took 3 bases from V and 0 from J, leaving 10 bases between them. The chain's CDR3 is CSASGLHSTDTQYF. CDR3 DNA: TGCAGTGCTAGTGGACTGCATAGCACAGATACGCAGTATTTT.

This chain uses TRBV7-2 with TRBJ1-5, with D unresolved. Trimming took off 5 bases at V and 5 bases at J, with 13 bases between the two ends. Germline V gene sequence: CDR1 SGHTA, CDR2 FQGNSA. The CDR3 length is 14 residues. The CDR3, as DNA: TGTGCCAGCAGCCTCGCGGGCACCTATCAGCCCCAGCATTTT. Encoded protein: CASSLAGTYQPQHF.

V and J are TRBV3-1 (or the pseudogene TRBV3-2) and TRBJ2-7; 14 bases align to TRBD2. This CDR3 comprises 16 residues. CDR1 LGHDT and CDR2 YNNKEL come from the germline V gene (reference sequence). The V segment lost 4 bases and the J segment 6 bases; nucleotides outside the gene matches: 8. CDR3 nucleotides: TGTGCCAGCAGCCTCGGGACTAGCGGGGGACCCGGCGAGCAGTACTTC. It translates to CASSLGTSGGPGEQYF.

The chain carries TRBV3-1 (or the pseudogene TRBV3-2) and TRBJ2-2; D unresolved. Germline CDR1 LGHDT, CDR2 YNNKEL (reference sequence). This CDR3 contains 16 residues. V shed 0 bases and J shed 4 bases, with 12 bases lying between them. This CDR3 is CASSQDSTSGTGELFF. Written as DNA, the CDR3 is TGTGCCAGCAGCCAAGATTCGACCTCGGGCACCGGGGAGCTGTTTTTT.

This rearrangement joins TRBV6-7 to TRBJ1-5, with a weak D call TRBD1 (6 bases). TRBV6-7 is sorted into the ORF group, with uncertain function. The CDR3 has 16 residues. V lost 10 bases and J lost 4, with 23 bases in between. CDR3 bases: TGTGCCACCCCGAACCCGGCCTGGGGGCGGAATCAGCCCCAGCATTTT. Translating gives CATPNPAWGRNQPQHF.

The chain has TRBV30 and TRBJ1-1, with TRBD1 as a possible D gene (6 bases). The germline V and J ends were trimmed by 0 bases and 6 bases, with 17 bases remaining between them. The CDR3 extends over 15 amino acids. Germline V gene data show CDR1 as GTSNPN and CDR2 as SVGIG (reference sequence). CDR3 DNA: TGTGCCTGGAGTGTAAGGTTTTTGGGGGCGGCTGAAGCTTTCTTT. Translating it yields CAWSVRFLGAAEAFF.

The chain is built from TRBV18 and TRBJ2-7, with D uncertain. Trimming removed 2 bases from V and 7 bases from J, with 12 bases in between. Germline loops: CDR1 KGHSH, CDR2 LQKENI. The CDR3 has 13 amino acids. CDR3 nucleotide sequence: TGTGCCAGCTCACCAGTACATTCAAGTGAGCAGTACTTC. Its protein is CASSPVHSSEQYF.

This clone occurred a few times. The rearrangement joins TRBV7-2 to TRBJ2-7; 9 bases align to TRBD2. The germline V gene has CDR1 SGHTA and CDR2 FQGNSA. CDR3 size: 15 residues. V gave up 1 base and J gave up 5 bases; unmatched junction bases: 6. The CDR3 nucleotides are TGTGCCAGCAGCTTAGTGGCGGGAGGGCCCCACGAGCAGTACTTC. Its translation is CASSLVAGGPHEQYF.

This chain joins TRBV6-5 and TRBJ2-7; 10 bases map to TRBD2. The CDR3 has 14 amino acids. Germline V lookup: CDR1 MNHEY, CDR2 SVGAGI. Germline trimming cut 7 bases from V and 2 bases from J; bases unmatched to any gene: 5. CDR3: CASTRTSGTYEQYF. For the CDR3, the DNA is TGTGCCAGCACCAGGACTAGCGGTACCTACGAGCAGTACTTC.

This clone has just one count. The CDR3 DNA reads TGTGCCAGCAGCCTAGGTCCAGGTCGGCCCCAGCATTTT. Protein sequence: CASSLGPGRPQHF. The chain links TRBV4-2 to TRBJ1-5, with D uncertain. Germline V lookup: CDR1 LGHNA, CDR2 YNFKEQ. Trimming cost V 4 bases and J 9 bases, with 13 bases left between them. The CDR3 loop spans 13 amino acids.

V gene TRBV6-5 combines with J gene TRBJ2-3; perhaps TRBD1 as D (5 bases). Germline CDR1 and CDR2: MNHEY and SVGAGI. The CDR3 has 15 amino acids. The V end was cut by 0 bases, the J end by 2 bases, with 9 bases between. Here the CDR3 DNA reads TGTGCCAGCAGTTACTCGATTGGGGCCACAGATACGCAGTATTTT. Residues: CASSYSIGATDTQYF.